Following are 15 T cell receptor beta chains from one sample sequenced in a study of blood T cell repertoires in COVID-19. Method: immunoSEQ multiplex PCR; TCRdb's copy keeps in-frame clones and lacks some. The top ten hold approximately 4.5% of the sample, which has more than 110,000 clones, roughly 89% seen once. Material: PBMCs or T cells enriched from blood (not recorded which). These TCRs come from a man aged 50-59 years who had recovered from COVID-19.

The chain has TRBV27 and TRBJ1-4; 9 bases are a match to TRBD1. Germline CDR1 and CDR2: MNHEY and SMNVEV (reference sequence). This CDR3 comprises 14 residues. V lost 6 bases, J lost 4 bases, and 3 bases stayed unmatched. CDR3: CASSRDRDNEKLFF. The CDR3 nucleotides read TGTGCCAGCAGCCGGGACAGGGATAATGAAAAACTGTTTTTT.

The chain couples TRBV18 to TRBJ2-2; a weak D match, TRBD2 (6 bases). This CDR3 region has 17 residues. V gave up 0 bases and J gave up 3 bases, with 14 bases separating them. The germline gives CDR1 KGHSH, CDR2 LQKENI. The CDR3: CASSPPIPGADTGELFF. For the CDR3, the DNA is TGTGCCAGCTCACCACCGATCCCGGGAGCGGACACCGGGGAGCTGTTTTTT.

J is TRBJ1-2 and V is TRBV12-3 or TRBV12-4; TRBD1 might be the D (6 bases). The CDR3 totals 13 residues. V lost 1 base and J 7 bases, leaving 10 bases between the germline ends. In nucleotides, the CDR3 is TGTGCCAGCAGTTTAGACAGGGATACTGGCTACACCTTC. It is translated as CASSLDRDTGYTF.

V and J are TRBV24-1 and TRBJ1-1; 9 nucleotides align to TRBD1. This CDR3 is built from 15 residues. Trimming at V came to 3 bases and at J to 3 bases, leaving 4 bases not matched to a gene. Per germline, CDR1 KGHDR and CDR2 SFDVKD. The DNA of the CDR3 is TGTGCCACCAGTGATCCCCGGACAGGGGACACTGAAGCTTTCTTT. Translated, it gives CATSDPRTGDTEAFF.

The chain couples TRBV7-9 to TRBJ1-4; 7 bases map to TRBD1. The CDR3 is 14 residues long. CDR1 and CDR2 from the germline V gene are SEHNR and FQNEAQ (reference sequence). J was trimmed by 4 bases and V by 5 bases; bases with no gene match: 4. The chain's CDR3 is CASSNRDSNEKLFF. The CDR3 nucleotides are TGTGCCAGCAGCAACCGGGACAGTAATGAAAAACTGTTTTTT. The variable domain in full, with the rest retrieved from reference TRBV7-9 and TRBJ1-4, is DTGVSQNPRHKITKRGQNVTFRCDPISEHNRLYWYRQTLGQGPEFLTYFQNEAQLEKSRLLSDRFSAERPKGSFSTLEIQRTEQGDSAMYLCASSNRDSNEKLFFGSGTQLSVL.

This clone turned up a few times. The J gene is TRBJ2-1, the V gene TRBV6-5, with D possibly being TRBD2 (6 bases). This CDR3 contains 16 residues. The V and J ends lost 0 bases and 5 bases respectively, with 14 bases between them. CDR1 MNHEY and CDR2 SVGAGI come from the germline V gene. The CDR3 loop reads CASSYSSTSTHNEQFF. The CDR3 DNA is TGTGCCAGCAGTTACTCGTCGACTAGTACCCACAATGAGCAGTTCTTC.

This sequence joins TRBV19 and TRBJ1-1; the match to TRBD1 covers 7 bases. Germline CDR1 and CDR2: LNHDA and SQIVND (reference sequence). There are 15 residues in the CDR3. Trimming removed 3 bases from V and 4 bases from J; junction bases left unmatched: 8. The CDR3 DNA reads TGTGCCAGTAGTATTTCAGGGGGTGTTGGCACTGAAGCTTTCTTT. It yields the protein CASSISGGVGTEAFF. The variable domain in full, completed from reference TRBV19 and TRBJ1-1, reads DGGITQSPKYLFRKEGQNVTLSCEQNLNHDAMYWYRQDPGQGLRLIYYSQIVNDFQKGDIAEGYSVSREKKESFPLTVTSAQKNPTAFYLCASSISGGVGTEAFFGQGTRLTVV.

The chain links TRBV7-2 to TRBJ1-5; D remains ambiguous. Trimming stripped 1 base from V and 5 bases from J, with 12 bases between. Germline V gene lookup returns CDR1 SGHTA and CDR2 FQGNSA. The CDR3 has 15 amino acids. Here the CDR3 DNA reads TGTGCCAGCAGCTTAGGGTTGACCGGGGATCAGCCCCAGCATTTT. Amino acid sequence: CASSLGLTGDQPQHF. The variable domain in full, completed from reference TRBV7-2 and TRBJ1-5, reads GAGVSQSPSNKVTEKGKDVELRCDPISGHTALYWYRQSLGQGLEFLIYFQGNSAPDKSGLPSDRFSAERTGGSVSTLTIQRTQQEDSAVYLCASSLGLTGDQPQHFGDGTRLSIL.

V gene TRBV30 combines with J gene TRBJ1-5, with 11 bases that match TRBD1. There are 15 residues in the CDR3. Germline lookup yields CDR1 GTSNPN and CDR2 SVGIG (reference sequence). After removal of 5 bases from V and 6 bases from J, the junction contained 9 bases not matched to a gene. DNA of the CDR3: TGTGCCTGGTCGACGGACAGGGGGCATGTTCAGCCCCAGCATTTT. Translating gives CAWSTDRGHVQPQHF.

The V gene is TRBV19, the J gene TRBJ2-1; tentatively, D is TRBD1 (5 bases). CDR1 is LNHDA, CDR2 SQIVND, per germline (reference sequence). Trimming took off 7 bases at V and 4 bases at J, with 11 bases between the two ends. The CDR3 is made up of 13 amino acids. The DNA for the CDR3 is TGTGCCAGTACCGCGACAGATTACAATGAGCAGTTCTTC. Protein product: CASTATDYNEQFF.

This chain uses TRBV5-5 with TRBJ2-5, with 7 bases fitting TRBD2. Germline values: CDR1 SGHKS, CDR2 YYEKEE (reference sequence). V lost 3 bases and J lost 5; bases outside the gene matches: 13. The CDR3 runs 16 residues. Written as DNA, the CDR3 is TGTGCCAGCAGCTCCCCCTACGGGGGGAGTTTGGAGACCCAGTACTTC. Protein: CASSSPYGGSLETQYF.

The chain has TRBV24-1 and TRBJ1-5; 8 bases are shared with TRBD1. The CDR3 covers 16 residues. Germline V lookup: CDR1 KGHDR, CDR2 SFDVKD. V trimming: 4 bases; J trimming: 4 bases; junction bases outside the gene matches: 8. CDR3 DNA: TGTGCCACCAGTGACCCTAGGACAGGGAGTAATCAGCCCCAGCATTTT. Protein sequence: CATSDPRTGSNQPQHF.

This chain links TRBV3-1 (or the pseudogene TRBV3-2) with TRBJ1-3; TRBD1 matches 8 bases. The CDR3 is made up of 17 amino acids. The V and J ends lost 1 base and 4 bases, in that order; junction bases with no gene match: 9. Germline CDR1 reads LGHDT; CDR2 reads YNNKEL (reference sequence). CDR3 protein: CASSQGPGGSLGNTIYF. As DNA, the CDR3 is TGTGCCAGCAGCCAAGGGCCAGGGGGCTCGTTGGGAAACACCATATATTTT.

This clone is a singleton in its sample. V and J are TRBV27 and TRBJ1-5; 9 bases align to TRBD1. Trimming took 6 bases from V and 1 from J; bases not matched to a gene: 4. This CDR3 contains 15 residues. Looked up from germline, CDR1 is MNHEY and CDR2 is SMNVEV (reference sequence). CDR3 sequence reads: CASSGDRASNQPQHF. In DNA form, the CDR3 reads TGTGCCAGCAGCGGGGACAGGGCCAGCAATCAGCCCCAGCATTTT.

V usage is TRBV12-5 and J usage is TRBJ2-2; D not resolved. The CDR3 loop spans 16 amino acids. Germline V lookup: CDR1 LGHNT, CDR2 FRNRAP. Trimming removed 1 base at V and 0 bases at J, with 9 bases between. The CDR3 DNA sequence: TGTGCTAGTGGTTTGGCAGGCCCGGCGAACACCGGGGAGCTGTTTTTT. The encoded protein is CASGLAGPANTGELFF.